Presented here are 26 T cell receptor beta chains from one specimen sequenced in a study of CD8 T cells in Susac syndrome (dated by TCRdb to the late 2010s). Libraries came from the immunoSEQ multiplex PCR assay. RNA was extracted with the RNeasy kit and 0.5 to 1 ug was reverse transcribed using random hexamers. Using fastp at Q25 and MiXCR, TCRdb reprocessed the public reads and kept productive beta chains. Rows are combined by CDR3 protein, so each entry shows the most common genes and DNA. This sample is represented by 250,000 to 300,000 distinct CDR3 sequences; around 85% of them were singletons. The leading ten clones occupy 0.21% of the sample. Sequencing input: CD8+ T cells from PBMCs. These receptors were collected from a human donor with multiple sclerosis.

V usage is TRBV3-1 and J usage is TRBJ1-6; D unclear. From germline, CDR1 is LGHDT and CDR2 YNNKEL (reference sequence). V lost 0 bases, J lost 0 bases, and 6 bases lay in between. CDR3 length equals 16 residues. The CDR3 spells CASSQEEVSYNSPLHF. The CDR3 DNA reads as TGTGCCAGCAGCCAAGAGGAGGTCTCCTATAATTCACCCCTCCACTTT.

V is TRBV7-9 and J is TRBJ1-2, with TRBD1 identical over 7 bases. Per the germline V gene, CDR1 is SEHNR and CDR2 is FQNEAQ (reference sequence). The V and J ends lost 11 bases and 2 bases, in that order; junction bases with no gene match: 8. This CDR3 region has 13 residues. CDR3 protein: CAGIRTGNYGYTF. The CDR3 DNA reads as TGTGCCGGAATCCGGACAGGAAACTATGGCTACACCTTC.

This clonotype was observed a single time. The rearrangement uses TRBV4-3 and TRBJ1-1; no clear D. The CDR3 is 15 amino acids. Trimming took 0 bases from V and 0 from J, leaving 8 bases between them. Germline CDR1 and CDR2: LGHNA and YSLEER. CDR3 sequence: CASSQETALNTEAFF. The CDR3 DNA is TGCGCCAGCAGCCAAGAAACAGCTCTGAACACTGAAGCTTTCTTT.

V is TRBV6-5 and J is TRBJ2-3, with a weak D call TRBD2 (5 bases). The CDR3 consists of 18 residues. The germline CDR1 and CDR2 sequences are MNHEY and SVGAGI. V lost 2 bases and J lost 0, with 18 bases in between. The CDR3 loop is CASSYDLVGGSSTDTQYF. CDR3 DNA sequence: TGTGCCAGCAGTTACGATCTGGTGGGCGGGTCTAGCACAGATACGCAGTATTTT.

For the CDR3, the DNA is TGCAGCGTTGAAGTTATCCTCCAGGGGACCTACGAGCAGTACTTC. This gives the protein CSVEVILQGTYEQYF. This sequence joins TRBV29-1 and TRBJ2-7, with a tentative D call TRBD1 (6 bases). Germline V gene data show CDR1 as SQVTM and CDR2 as ANQGSEA. Trimming removed 1 base from V and 2 bases from J, with 15 bases in between. CDR3 length equals 15 residues.

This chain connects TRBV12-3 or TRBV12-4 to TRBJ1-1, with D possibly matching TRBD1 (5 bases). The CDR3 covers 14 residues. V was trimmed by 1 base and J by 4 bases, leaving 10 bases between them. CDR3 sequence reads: CASSLVGGSTEAFF. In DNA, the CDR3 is TGTGCCAGCAGTTTAGTGGGGGGGAGCACTGAAGCTTTCTTT.

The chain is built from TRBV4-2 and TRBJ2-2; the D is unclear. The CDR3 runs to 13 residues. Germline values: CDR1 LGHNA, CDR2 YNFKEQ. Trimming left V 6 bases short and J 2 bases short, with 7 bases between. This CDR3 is CASRGLNTGELFF. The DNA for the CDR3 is TGTGCCAGCAGGGGTCTAAACACCGGGGAGCTGTTTTTT.

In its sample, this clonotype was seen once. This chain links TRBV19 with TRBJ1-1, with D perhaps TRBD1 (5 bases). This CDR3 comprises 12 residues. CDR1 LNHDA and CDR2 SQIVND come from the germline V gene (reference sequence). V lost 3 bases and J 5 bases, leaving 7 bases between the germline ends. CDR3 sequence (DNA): TGTGCCAGTAGTATGAGACAGACTGAAGCTTTCTTT. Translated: CASSMRQTEAFF.

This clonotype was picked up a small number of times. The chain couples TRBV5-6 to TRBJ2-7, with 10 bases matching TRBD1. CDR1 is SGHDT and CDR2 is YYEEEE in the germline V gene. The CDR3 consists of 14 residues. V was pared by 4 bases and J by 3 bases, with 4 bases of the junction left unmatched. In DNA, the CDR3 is TGTGCCAGCAGCGCGGGACAGGGGATCTACGAGCAGTACTTC. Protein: CASSAGQGIYEQYF. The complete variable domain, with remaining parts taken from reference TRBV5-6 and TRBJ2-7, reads DAGVTQSPTHLIKTRGQQVTLRCSPKSGHDTVSWYQQALGQGPQFIFQYYEEEERQRGNFPDRFSGHQFPNYSSELNVNALLLGDSALYLCASSAGQGIYEQYFGPGTRLTVT.

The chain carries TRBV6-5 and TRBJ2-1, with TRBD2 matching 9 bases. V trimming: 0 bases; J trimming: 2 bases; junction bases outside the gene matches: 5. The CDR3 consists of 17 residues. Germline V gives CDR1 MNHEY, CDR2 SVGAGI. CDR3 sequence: CASSYSPREGPYNEQFF. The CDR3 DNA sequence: TGTGCCAGCAGTTACTCGCCGCGGGAGGGCCCCTACAATGAGCAGTTCTTC.

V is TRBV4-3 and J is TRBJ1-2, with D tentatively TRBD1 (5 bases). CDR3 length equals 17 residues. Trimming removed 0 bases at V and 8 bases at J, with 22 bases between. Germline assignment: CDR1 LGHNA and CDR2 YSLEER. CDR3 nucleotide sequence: TGCGCCAGCAGCCAAGAACGAACCCCCCCGACAGTGCACGGCTACACCTTC. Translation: CASSQERTPPTVHGYTF.

The CDR3 loop is CASSSWDMDTEAFF. CDR3 sequence (DNA): TGTGCCAGCAGCAGCTGGGACATGGACACTGAAGCTTTCTTT. The chain combines TRBV7-9 with TRBJ1-1, with D maybe TRBD1 (6 bases). Looked up from germline, CDR1 is SEHNR and CDR2 is FQNEAQ (reference sequence). This CDR3 has 14 amino acids. V was trimmed by 5 bases and J by 3 bases, leaving 13 bases between them.

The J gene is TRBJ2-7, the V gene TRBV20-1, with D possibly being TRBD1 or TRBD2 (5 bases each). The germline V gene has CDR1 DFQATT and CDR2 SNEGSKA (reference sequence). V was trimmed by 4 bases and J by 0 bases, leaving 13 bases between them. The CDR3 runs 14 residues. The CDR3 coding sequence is TGCAGTGCTACGTGGGACCAAAGCTCCTACGAGCAGTACTTC. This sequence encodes CSATWDQSSYEQYF.

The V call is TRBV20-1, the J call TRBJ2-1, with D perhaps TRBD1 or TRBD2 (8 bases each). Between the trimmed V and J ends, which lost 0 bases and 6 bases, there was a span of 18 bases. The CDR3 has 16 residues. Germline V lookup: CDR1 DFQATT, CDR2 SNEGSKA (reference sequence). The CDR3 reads CSARDYGRDRSNEQFF. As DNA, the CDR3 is TGCAGTGCTAGAGATTACGGGAGGGACAGGTCCAATGAGCAGTTCTTC.

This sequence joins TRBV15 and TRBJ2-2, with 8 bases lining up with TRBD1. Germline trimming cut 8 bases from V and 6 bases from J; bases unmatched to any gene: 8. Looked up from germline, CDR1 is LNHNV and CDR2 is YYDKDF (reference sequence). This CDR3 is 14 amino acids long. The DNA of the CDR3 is TGTGCCACCTCGGACAGGGTCGGTCCCGGGGAGCTGTTTTTT. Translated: CATSDRVGPGELFF.

The CDR3 region is CASSLAAGEYSNYGYTF. CDR3 sequence (DNA): TGTGCCAGCAGTTTAGCGGCAGGGGAATACTCTAACTATGGCTACACCTTC. V usage is TRBV27 and J usage is TRBJ1-2; perhaps TRBD1 as D (6 bases). CDR1 MNHEY and CDR2 SMNVEV come from the germline V gene (reference sequence). This CDR3 has 17 amino acids. The germline V and J ends were trimmed by 2 bases and 0 bases, with 16 bases remaining between them.

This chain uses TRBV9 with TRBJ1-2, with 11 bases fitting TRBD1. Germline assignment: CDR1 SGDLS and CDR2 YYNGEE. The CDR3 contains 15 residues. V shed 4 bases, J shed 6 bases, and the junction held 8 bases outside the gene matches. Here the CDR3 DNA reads TGTGCCAGCAGCTTCAGGACAGGGGGCTCCCATGGCTACACCTTC. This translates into CASSFRTGGSHGYTF.

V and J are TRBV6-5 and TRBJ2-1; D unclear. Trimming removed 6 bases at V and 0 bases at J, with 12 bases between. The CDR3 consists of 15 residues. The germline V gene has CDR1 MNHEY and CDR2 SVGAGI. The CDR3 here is CASSPPSSSYNEQFF. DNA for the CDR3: TGTGCCAGCAGCCCCCCGAGTAGCTCCTACAATGAGCAGTTCTTC.

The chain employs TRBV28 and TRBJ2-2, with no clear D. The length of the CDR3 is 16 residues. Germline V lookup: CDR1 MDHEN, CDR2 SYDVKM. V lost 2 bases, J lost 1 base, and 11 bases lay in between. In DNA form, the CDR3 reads TGTGCCAGCAGTTTAAGTCTGGTGGGGAACACCGGGGAGCTGTTTTTT. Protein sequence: CASSLSLVGNTGELFF.

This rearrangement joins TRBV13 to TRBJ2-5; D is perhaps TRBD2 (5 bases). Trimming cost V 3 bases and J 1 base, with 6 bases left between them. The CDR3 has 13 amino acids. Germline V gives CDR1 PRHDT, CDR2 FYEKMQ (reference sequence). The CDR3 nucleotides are TGTGCCAGCAGCTTGCGGGCCCAAGAGACCCAGTACTTC. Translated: CASSLRAQETQYF.

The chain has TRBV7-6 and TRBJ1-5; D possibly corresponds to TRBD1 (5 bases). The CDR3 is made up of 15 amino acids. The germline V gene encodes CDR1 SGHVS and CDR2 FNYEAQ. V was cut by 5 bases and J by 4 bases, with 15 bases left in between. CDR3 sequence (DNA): TGTGCCAGCAGCCATGGGGCGGGAATAAATCAGCCCCAGCATTTT. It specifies CASSHGAGINQPQHF.

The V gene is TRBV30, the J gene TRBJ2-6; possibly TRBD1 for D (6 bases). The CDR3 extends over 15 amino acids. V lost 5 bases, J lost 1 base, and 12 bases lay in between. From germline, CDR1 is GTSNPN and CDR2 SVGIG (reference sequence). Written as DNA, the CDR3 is TGTGCCTGGGGGGGCCCCGAATCTGGGGCCAACGTCCTGACTTTC. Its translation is CAWGGPESGANVLTF.

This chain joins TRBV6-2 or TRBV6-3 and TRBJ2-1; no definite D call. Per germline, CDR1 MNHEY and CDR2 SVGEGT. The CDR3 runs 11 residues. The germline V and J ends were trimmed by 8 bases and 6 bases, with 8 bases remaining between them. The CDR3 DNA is TGTGCCAGCGGGTACGGCAATGAGCAGTTCTTC. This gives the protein CASGYGNEQFF.

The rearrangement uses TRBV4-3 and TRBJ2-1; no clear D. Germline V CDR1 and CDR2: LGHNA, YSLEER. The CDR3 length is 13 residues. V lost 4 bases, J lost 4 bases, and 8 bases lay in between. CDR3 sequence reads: CASSRVAYNEQFF. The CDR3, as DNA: TGCGCCAGCAGCCGCGTAGCTTACAATGAGCAGTTCTTC.

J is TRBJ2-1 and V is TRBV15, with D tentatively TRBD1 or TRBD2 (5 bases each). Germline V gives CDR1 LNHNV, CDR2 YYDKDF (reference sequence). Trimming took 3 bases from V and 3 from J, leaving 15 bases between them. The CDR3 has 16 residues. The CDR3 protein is CATSSRDVMRYNEQFF. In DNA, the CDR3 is TGTGCCACCAGCAGCCGGGACGTGATGCGCTACAATGAGCAGTTCTTC.

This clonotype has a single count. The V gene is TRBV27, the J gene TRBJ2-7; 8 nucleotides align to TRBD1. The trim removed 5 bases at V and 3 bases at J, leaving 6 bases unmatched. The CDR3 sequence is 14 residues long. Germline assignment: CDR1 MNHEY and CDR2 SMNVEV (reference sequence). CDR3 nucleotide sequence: TGTGCCAGCAGTGGGACAGGTAGGATCTACGAGCAGTACTTC. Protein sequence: CASSGTGRIYEQYF.